This T cell receptor (beta chain) was obtained from a study of T cells in Graves' hyperthyroidism and ophthalmopathy. Regarding the study as a whole: Most thyroid clonotypes with frequency above 0.001 were detected in blood. The model identified upcoming ophthalmopathy a median about 6.5 months ahead of onset.

The CDR3 loop spans 16 amino acids. V was clipped by 3 bases and J by 7 bases; unmatched bases: 15. CDR1 and CDR2 from the germline V gene are LNHNV and YYDKDF (reference sequence). In the case of this clonotype: The target antigen is unknown.

Amplified regions were TCR beta CDR3 sequences from RNA transcripts. Initially, a first-round RT-PCR of the TCR CDR3 employed the HTBI primer set. From the multiplex PCR reads, TCRdb called clonotypes with MiXCR, one entry per CDR3 protein. The table records 500,000 to 600,000 distinct CDR3 sequences, approximately 44% of them present only once. The sequence was obtained from an adult woman with Graves' disease, either hyperthyroidism or ophthalmopathy (not recorded which). The chain couples TRBV15 to TRBJ2-7; TRBD1 aligns across 7 bases. Specimen: peripheral blood or thyroid tissue (not recorded which). The CDR3 DNA reads as TGTGCCACCAGCAGGCTGAGCCGCAGGGGGATAGGTGAGCAGTACTTC. It encodes CATSRLSRRGIGEQYF.